This T cell receptor (beta chain) was obtained from a study of blood T cells in healthy people across ages. A note on this clonotype: Its antigen remains unidentified.

A second PCR of 7 to 11 cycles used a sample-barcoded 5' primer and a J-beta primer mix. Through a template-switch adaptor with 12 random nucleotides, each cDNA molecule received a tag. From each sample, at least 2.5 million paired-end reads containing CDR3 were obtained. TCRdb reprocessed the 5' RACE reads with MiXCR, giving one entry per CDR3 protein. The top ten hold approximately 30% of the sample, which has 650,000 to 900,000 distinct CDR3 sequences, around 68% seen once. Study results and caveats: The recorded TCR beta diversity per million T cells decreased in a roughly linear manner with age. When one million T cells were used, diversity estimates were thought to be underestimates.

The CDR3 is 14 residues long. The V and J ends lost 9 bases and 0 bases respectively, with 11 bases between them. Looked up from germline, CDR1 is SGHTA and CDR2 is FQGNSA. This clonotype was sampled from a man aged 30-40 years in good health. V usage is TRBV7-2 and J usage is TRBJ2-2; D remains unclear. The sample was blood. The CDR3 spells CASSLQSNTGELFF. CDR3 bases: TGTGCCAGTAGCCTACAGTCGAACACCGGGGAGCTGTTTTTT.